These T cell receptor beta chains were read from a single sample in a study of shared clonotypes between healthy human individuals. Sequencing used immunoSEQ multiplex PCR; TCRdb keeps in-frame clones, though not all of them. The repertoire includes 1,400,000 or so clones, about 98.5% of them detected once, and roughly 0.36% sits in the top ten. Material: naive CD4+ T cells sorted from blood. The receptor set was obtained from a man aged 25-45 years in good health. CDR3s leave out the opening cysteine and the closing phenylalanine or tryptophan. D genes are given only for firm matches. Only part of the rows carry a size: once, few, many, or a class if the clone is expanded.

D gene | V gene | clone size | CDR3 protein
NA | TRBV7-9 | NA | ASSRLGDEQF
NA | TRBV18 | once | ASSPSYSYNEQF
NA | TRBV10-3 | NA | AISGGNRDVDEQY
NA | TRBV25-1 | NA | ASSVGNQPQH
NA | TRBV19 | NA | ASKIGRGGGNTIY
NA | TRBV28 | NA | ASRLAGGEQPQH
TRBD2 | TRBV7-6 | NA | ASSLGTSGSPGELF
NA | TRBV18 | NA | ASSPREFQETQY
NA | TRBV11-2 | NA | ASSTLGEQF
TRBD2 | TRBV5-5 | NA | ASSRSGRGSYEQY
TRBD1 | TRBV28 | NA | ASSPDRVKYGYT
NA | TRBV6-1 | NA | ASSEALGAYNEQF
TRBD1 | TRBV5-1 | NA | ASSPTGASYNEQF
NA | TRBV20-1 | NA | SARRRETQY